A selection of T cell receptor beta chains follows, all from one sample in a study of long-term antiretroviral therapy in people with HIV. The protocol was immunoSEQ multiplex PCR, while the TCRdb copy is restricted to in-frame clones and leaves out a portion. The sample shows about 28,000 clones, over 80% of them seen only once. This sample comprised unsorted PBMCs, obtained about 2.7 years after starting antiretroviral therapy. The source is a man aged 25 to 40 with HIV. Both conserved end residues are part of each CDR3. D genes are given only for firm matches. Clone size is not always given. Where it is, it says once, few, many or a class for expanded clones.

>-|TRBD2|TRBV9|TRBJ2-2
CASSETGLAGGNTGELFF
TGTGCCAGCAGCGAAACTGGACTAGCGGGAGGCAACACCGGGGAGCTGTTTTTT
>-|-|TRBV6-1|TRBJ2-5
CASRSGETQYF
TGTGCCAGCAGATCTGGAGAGACCCAGTACTTC
>-|-|TRBV30|TRBJ1-5
CAWSVRGGHQPQHF
TGTGCCTGGAGTGTACGTGGAGGCCACCAGCCCCAGCATTTT
>-|-|TRBV7-9|TRBJ2-3
CASSLDRGDTQYF
TGTGCCAGCAGCTTAGATCGGGGGGATACGCAGTATTTT
>-|-|TRBV2|TRBJ2-3
CASSEWGVLTDTQYF
TGTGCCAGCAGTGAATGGGGGGTGCTCACAGATACGCAGTATTTT
>-|TRBD1|TRBV19|TRBJ1-1
CASSRQGPTTSEAFF
TGTGCCAGTAGTAGACAGGGCCCAACAACCTCTGAAGCTTTCTTT
>-|TRBD1|TRBV5-4|TRBJ1-1
CASSLGQGETEAFF
TGTGCCAGCAGCCTGGGACAGGGGGAGACTGAAGCTTTCTTT
>-|-|TRBV6-5|TRBJ1-4
CASSYSGTGQEKLFF
TGTGCCAGCAGTTACTCGGGCACAGGGCAGGAAAAACTGTTTTTT
>-|-|TRBV21-1|TRBJ2-7
CASIKGVGRVAGGAPPYEQYF
-
>-|-|TRBV28|TRBJ1-5
CASSPSGSGHINQPQHF
TGTGCCAGCAGTCCCTCTGGGTCGGGACACATCAATCAGCCCCAGCATTTT
>once|-|TRBV4-3|TRBJ2-3
CASSSGLSYPTDTQYF
TGCGCCAGCAGCTCGGGCCTATCCTACCCCACAGATACGCAGTATTTT
>-|-|TRBV6-1|TRBJ2-7
CASSEGGSSYEQYF
TGTGCCAGCAGTGAAGGTGGCAGCTCCTACGAGCAGTACTTC
>-|TRBD1|TRBV18|TRBJ1-1
CASSPVGGKLNTEAFF
TGTGCCAGCTCACCAGTAGGGGGCAAGCTGAACACTGAAGCTTTCTTT
>-|TRBD1|TRBV4-1|TRBJ1-5
CASSLGGQVSNQPQHF
TGCGCCAGCAGCCTCGGGGGACAGGTGAGCAATCAGCCCCAGCATTTT
>few|-|TRBV7-9|TRBJ1-2
CASRSGLREGYTF
TGTGCCAGCAGGTCCGGGCTCAGGGAGGGCTACACCTTC
>-|-|TRBV6-6|TRBJ1-2
CASSQQGYYGYTF
TGTGCCAGCAGCCAACAGGGATACTATGGCTACACCTTC
>-|-|TRBV18|TRBJ2-4
CASSPGSTLAKNIQYF
TGTGCCAGCTCACCAGGCAGTACCCTAGCCAAAAACATTCAGTACTTC
>once|-|TRBV11-2|TRBJ2-1
CASSHLNEQFF
TGTGCCAGCAGCCACCTCAATGAGCAGTTCTTC
>-|-|TRBV20-1|TRBJ2-3
CSARAGNTQYF
TGCAGTGCTAGAGCTGGGAATACGCAGTATTTT
>once|TRBD1|TRBV7-9|TRBJ1-2
CASSFGQVDYGYTF
TGTGCCAGCAGTTTCGGACAGGTCGACTATGGCTACACCTTC
>-|-|TRBV7-2|TRBJ1-2
CASSRGGNYGYTF
TGTGCCAGCAGCAGAGGGGGTAACTATGGCTACACCTTC
>few|-|TRBV4-1|TRBJ1-5
CASSQEEGSNQPQHF
TGCGCCAGCAGCCAAGAGGAGGGTAGCAATCAGCCCCAGCATTTT
>-|-|TRBV19|TRBJ1-1
CASNGLSVAEAFF
TGTGCCAGTAATGGCCTTAGCGTGGCTGAAGCTTTCTTT
>-|TRBD1|TRBV4-3|TRBJ1-2
CASSPRTGGADGYTF
TGCGCCAGCAGCCCCCGGACAGGGGGCGCGGACGGCTACACCTTC
>-|-|TRBV5-4|TRBJ2-7
CASSLRGGGKDEQYF
TGTGCCAGCAGCCTCCGGGGAGGGGGCAAGGACGAGCAGTACTTC
>few|TRBD2|TRBV19|TRBJ2-1
CASSIGGGGYNEQFF
TGTGCCAGTAGTATAGGGGGCGGGGGCTACAATGAGCAGTTCTTC
>-|-|TRBV5-5|TRBJ1-1
CASSLGENTEAFF
TGTGCCAGCAGCTTGGGTGAGAACACTGAAGCTTTCTTT
>-|-|TRBV7-9|TRBJ1-1
CASIVTGLVDTEAFF
TGTGCCAGCATCGTGACAGGCCTTGTGGACACTGAAGCTTTCTTT
>-|TRBD1|TRBV10-3|TRBJ2-1
CATVEDRVNNEQFF
TGTGCCACAGTCGAGGACAGGGTAAACAATGAGCAGTTCTTC
>once|TRBD1|TRBV11-2|TRBJ2-7
CASSPGGYEQYF
TGTGCCAGCAGCCCAGGGGGATACGAGCAGTACTTC
>once|-|TRBV5-1|TRBJ2-7
CASSLELLSYEQYF
TGCGCCAGCAGCTTGGAACTCTTATCCTACGAGCAGTACTTC
>few|-|TRBV4-2|TRBJ1-1
CASSLEWGNTEAFF
TGTGCCAGCAGCCTGGAGTGGGGGAACACTGAAGCTTTCTTT
>-|-|TRBV30|TRBJ1-1
CAWRLGRSTEAFF
TGTGCCTGGAGGCTAGGGCGAAGCACTGAAGCTTTCTTT
>few|-|TRBV6-5|TRBJ1-6
CASSRGLGDNSPLHF
TGTGCCAGCAGCCGAGGACTGGGGGATAATTCACCCCTCCACTTT
>-|TRBD1|TRBV2|TRBJ2-2
CAALAGGNTGELFF
TGTGCCGCCCTCGCAGGGGGGAACACCGGGGAGCTGTTTTTT
>-|-|TRBV14|TRBJ2-3
CASSQEMGTQYF
TGTGCCAGCAGCCAAGAAATGGGAACGCAGTATTTT
>-|TRBD2|TRBV11-3|TRBJ2-2
CASSRTSGSSNTGELFF
TGTGCCAGCAGCCGGACTAGCGGGAGTAGTAACACCGGGGAGCTGTTTTTT
>-|-|TRBV28|TRBJ2-7
CASSFELSGGYYEQYF
TGTGCCAGCAGTTTTGAGTTATCGGGTGGGTACTACGAGCAGTACTTC
>-|TRBD1|TRBV19|TRBJ1-2
CASSIGQGGYTF
TGTGCCAGTAGTATCGGACAGGGAGGCTACACCTTC
>once|TRBD1|TRBV7-9|TRBJ2-1
CASSFTQGANEQFF
TGTGCCAGCAGCTTTACGCAGGGGGCCAATGAGCAGTTCTTC
>-|-|TRBV7-9|TRBJ2-1
CASSPTPGLNNEQFF
TGTGCCAGCAGCCCTACACCGGGACTCAACAATGAGCAGTTCTTC
>-|TRBD2|TRBV7-9|TRBJ2-1
CASSFIAGDNEQFF
TGTGCCAGCAGCTTCATAGCGGGTGACAATGAGCAGTTCTTC
>-|TRBD1|TRBV5-4|TRBJ1-2
CASSPPGPYRGDGYTF
TGTGCCAGCAGCCCACCGGGGCCTTACAGGGGAGATGGCTACACCTTC
>-|-|TRBV5-4|TRBJ2-1
CASSPREGGVGYNEQFF
TGTGCCAGCAGTCCCAGGGAAGGGGGAGTAGGCTACAATGAGCAGTTCTTC
>-|-|TRBV9|TRBJ2-7
CASSVDFGYEQYF
TGTGCCAGCAGCGTAGACTTTGGATACGAGCAGTACTTC
>-|-|TRBV29-1|TRBJ1-5
CSVSQGGNSNQPQHF
TGCAGCGTTTCACAGGGAGGGAATAGCAATCAGCCCCAGCATTTT
>-|-|TRBV29-1|TRBJ1-2
CSTWMGGSYGYTF
TGCTCCACGTGGATGGGGGGGTCCTATGGCTACACCTTC
>-|-|TRBV13|TRBJ2-2
CASSQNLNTGELFF
TGTGCCAGCAGCCAAAACCTGAACACCGGGGAGCTGTTTTTT
>-|TRBD2|TRBV19|TRBJ2-7
CASSPSGSSYEQYF
TGTGCCAGTAGTCCTAGCGGGAGCTCCTACGAGCAGTACTTC
>-|-|TRBV19|TRBJ2-5
CASSLSGAQYF
TGTGCCAGTAGTCTCTCGGGGGCCCAGTACTTC
>-|-|TRBV27|TRBJ1-6
CASSLGNSPLHF
TGTGCCAGCAGTTTGGGTAATTCACCCCTCCACTTT
>once|-|TRBV27|TRBJ2-1
CASSFEWGPLYNEQFF
TGTGCCAGCAGTTTCGAGTGGGGCCCCCTTTACAATGAGCAGTTCTTC
>-|TRBD2|TRBV7-9|TRBJ2-7
CASRLSGGSYEQYF
TGTGCCAGCAGGCTCAGCGGGGGCTCCTACGAGCAGTACTTC